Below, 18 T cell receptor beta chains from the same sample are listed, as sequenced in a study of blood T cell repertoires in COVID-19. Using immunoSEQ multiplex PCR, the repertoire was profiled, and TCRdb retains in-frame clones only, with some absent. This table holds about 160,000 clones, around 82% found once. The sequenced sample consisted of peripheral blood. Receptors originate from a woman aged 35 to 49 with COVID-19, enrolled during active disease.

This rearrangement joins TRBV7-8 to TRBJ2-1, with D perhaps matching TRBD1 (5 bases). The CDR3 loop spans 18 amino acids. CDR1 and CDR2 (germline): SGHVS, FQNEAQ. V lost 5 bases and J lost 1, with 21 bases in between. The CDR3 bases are TGTGCCAGCAGCCTGGCAGGGTTTCGGACCCAGTCCTACAATGAGCAGTTCTTC. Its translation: CASSLAGFRTQSYNEQFF. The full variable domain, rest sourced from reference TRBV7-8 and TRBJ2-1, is GAGVSQSPRYKVAKRGQDVALRCDPISGHVSLFWYQQALGQGPEFLTYFQNEAQLDKSGLPSDRFFAERPEGSVSTLKIQRTQQEDSAVYLCASSLAGFRTQSYNEQFFGPGTRLTVL.

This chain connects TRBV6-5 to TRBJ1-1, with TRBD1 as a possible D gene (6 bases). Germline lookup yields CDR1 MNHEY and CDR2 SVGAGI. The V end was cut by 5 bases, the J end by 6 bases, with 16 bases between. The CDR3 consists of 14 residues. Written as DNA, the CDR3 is TGTGCCAGCAGTACCGCGCTACAGGGACCTGAAGCTTTCTTT. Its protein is CASSTALQGPEAFF.

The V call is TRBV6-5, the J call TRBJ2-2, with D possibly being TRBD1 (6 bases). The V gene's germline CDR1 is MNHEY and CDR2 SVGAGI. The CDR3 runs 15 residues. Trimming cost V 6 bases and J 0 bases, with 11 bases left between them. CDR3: CASSIQGSNTGELFF. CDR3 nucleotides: TGTGCCAGCAGCATACAGGGCTCGAACACCGGGGAGCTGTTTTTT.

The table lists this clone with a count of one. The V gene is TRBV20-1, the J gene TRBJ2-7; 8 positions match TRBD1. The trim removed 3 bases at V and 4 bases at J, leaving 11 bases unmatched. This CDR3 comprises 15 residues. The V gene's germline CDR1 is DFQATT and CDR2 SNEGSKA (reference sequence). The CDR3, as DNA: TGCAGTGCTAGTGGTGAGGGACAGGTGCTATACGAGCAGTACTTC. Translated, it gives CSASGEGQVLYEQYF.

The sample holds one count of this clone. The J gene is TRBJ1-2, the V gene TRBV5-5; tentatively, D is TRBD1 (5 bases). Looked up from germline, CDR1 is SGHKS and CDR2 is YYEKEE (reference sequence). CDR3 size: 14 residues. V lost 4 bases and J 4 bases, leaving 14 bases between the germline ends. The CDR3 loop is CASSPGRGSYGYTF. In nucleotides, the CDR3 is TGTGCCAGCAGCCCGGGGAGGGGAAGCTATGGCTACACCTTC.

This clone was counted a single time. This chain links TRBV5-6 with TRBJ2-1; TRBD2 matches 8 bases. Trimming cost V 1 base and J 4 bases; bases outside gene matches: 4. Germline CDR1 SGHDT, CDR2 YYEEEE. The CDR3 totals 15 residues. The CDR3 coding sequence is TGTGCCAGCAGCTTGTTAGCTAGCGGGTACAATGAGCAGTTCTTC. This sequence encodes CASSLLASGYNEQFF. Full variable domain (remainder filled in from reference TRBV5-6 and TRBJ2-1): DAGVTQSPTHLIKTRGQQVTLRCSPKSGHDTVSWYQQALGQGPQFIFQYYEEEERQRGNFPDRFSGHQFPNYSSELNVNALLLGDSALYLCASSLLASGYNEQFFGPGTRLTVL.

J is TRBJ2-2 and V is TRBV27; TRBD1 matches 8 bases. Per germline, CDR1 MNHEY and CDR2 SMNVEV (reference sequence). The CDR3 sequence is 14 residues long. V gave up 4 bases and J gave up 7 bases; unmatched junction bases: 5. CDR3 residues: CASSYQGASGELFF. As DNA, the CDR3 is TGTGCCAGCAGTTACCAGGGGGCTAGCGGGGAGCTGTTTTTT.

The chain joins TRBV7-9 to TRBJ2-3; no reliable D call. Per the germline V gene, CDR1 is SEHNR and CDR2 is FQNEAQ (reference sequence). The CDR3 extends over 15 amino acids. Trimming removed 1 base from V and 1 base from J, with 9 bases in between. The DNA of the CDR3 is TGTGCCAGCAGCTTAGGAGAGGTCCGCACAGATACGCAGTATTTT. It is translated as CASSLGEVRTDTQYF. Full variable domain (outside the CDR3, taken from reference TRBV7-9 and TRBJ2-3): DTGVSQNPRHKITKRGQNVTFRCDPISEHNRLYWYRQTLGQGPEFLTYFQNEAQLEKSRLLSDRFSAERPKGSFSTLEIQRTEQGDSAMYLCASSLGEVRTDTQYFGPGTRLTVL.

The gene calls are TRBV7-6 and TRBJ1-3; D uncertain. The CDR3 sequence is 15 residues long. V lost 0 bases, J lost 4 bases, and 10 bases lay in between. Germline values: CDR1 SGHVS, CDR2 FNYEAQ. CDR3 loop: CASSLAAQVGNTIYF. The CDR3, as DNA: TGTGCCAGCAGCTTAGCGGCCCAGGTCGGAAACACCATATATTTT. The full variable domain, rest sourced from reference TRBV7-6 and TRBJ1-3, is GAGVSQSPRYKVTKRGQDVALRCDPISGHVSLYWYRQALGQGPEFLTYFNYEAQQDKSGLPNDRFSAERPEGSISTLTIQRTEQRDSAMYRCASSLAAQVGNTIYFGEGSWLTVV.

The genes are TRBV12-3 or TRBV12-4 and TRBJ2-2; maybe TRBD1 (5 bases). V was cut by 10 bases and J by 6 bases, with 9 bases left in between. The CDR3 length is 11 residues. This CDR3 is CATQGPGELFF. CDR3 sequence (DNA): TGTGCCACCCAGGGTCCCGGGGAGCTGTTTTTT.

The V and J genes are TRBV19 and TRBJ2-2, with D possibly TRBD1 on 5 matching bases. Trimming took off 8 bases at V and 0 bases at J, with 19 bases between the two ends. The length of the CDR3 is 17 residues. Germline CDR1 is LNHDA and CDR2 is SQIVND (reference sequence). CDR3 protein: CASGYSGGAPNTGELFF. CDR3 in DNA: TGTGCCAGTGGCTATAGTGGTGGGGCGCCGAACACCGGGGAGCTGTTTTTT.

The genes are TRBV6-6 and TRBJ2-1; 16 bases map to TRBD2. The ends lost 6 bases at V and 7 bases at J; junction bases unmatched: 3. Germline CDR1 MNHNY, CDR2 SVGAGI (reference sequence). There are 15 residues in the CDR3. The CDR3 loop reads CASSGTSGRDNEQFF. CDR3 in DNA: TGTGCCAGCAGCGGGACTAGCGGGAGGGATAATGAGCAGTTCTTC.

This CDR3 is CASSPGGASYNEQFF. The CDR3, as DNA: TGTGCCAGCAGTCCCGGGGGGGCTTCCTACAATGAGCAGTTCTTC. This chain connects TRBV28 to TRBJ2-1, with 8 bases lining up with TRBD2. This CDR3 region has 15 residues. Per germline, CDR1 MDHEN and CDR2 SYDVKM. The J segment lost 1 base and the V segment lost 5 bases, leaving 4 bases of the junction unmatched.

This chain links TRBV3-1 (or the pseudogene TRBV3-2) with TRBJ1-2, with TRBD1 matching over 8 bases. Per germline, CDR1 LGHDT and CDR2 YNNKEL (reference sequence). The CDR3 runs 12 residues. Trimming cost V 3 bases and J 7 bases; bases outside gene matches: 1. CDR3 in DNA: TGTGCCAGCAGCCACGACAGGGGTGGCTACACCTTC. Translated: CASSHDRGGYTF.

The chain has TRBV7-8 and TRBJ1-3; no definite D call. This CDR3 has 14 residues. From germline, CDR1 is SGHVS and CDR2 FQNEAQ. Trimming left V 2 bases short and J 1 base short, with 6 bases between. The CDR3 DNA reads TGTGCCAGCAGCTTAACGGGATCTGGAAACACCATATATTTT. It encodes CASSLTGSGNTIYF.

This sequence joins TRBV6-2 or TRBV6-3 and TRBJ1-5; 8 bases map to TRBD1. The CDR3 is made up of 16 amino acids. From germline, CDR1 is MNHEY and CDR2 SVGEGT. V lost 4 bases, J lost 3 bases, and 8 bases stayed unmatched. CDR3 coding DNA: TGTGCCAGCAGTTCAGCCCAGGACAGGGCCAATCAGCCCCAGCATTTT. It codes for CASSSAQDRANQPQHF.

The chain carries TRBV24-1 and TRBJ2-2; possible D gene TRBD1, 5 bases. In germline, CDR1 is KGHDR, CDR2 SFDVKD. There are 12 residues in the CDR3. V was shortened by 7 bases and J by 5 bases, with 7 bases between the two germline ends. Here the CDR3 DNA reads TGTGCCACCAGCAGACAGACCGGGGAGCTGTTTTTT. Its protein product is CATSRQTGELFF.

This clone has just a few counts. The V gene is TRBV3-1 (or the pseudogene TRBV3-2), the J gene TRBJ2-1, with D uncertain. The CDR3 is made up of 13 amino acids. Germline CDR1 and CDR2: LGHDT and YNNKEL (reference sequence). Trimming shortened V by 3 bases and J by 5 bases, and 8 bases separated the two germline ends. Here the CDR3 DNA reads TGTGCCAGCAGCCAGCCAGGAAACAATGAGCAGTTCTTC. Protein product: CASSQPGNNEQFF.